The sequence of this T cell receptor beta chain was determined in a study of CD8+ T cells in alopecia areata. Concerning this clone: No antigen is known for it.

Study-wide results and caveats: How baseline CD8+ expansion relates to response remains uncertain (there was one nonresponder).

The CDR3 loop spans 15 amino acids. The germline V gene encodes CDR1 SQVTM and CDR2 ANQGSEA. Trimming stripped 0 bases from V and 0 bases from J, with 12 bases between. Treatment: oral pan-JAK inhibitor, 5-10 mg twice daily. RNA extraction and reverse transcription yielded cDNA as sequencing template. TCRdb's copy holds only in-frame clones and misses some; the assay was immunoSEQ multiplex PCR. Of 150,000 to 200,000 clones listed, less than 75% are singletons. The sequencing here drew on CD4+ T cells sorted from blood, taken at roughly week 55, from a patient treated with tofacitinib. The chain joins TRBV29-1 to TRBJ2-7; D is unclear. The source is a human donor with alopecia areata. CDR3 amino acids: CSVEEPSLFSYEQYF. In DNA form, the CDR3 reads TGCAGCGTTGAAGAACCGTCCCTCTTCTCCTACGAGCAGTACTTC.